These 27 T cell receptor beta chains originate from one sample sequenced in a study of T-cell reconstitution after alpha-beta-depleted transplantation in children. Unique molecular identifiers were used in preparing the TCRbeta library. TCRdb reprocessed the PCR reads with MiXCR, giving one entry per CDR3 protein. This table holds about 190,000 distinct CDR3 sequences, around 10% found once. The sample here was PBMCs, taken before TCRalphabeta/CD19-depleted stem cell transplant. The receptors here all came from a boy aged 2 to 10 with acute myeloid leukemia, due to receive a stem cell transplant.

In this sample, this clonotype turned up many times. The chain carries TRBV12-3 or TRBV12-4 and TRBJ2-5; 11 bases are shared with TRBD1. CDR3 length equals 15 residues. The V gene end was trimmed by 4 bases and the J gene end by 5 bases; junction bases not matched to a gene: 6. In DNA form, the CDR3 reads TGTGCCAGCAGTTACGGGACAGGGGGAGGGGAGACCCAGTACTTC. Its translation is CASSYGTGGGETQYF.

This clonotype was observed at least ten times. The CDR3 is CASSESPNTEAFF. The CDR3 nucleotides are TGTGCCAGCAGTGAATCCCCGAACACTGAAGCTTTCTTT. The chain employs TRBV25-1 and TRBJ1-1; D is undetermined. CDR3 length: 13 amino acids. V was shortened by 1 base and J by 1 base, with 4 bases between the two germline ends. Germline CDR1 reads MGHDK; CDR2 reads SYGVNS.

This clonotype was found many times. The V gene is TRBV27, the J gene TRBJ1-1; 11 bases are shared with TRBD1. The V gene's germline CDR1 is MNHEY and CDR2 SMNVEV (reference sequence). There are 13 residues in the CDR3. The junction had 7 bases not matched to a gene; V was cut back by 6 bases and J by 10 bases. Here the CDR3 reads CASSFGQGAVAFF. CDR3 DNA: TGTGCCAGCAGCTTCGGACAGGGGGCAGTAGCTTTCTTT.

This clonotype was counted a single time. This chain uses TRBV10-1 with TRBJ2-3; D might be TRBD1 (6 bases). CDR1 and CDR2 from the germline V gene are WNHNN and SYGVQD (reference sequence). Trimming removed 2 bases at V and 0 bases at J, with 15 bases between. The length of the CDR3 is 17 residues. CDR3 sequence: CASSEGTSPGSTDTQYF. CDR3 DNA sequence: TGCGCCAGCAGTGAGGGGACATCCCCCGGTAGCACAGATACGCAGTATTTT.

This clonotype was counted many times. The CDR3 nucleotides read TGCGCCAGCAGCTTGGGGAAACAGGGAAGCTCCTACAATGAGCAGTTCTTC. Translation: CASSLGKQGSSYNEQFF. The chain joins TRBV5-1 to TRBJ2-1; tentative D call: TRBD1 (6 bases). The CDR3 runs 17 residues. The germline gives CDR1 SGHRS, CDR2 YFSETQ. V lost 0 bases, J lost 0 bases, and 13 bases lay in between.

This clonotype was seen at least ten times. This sequence joins TRBV2 and TRBJ2-1; 9 bases are shared with TRBD2. The V and J ends lost 8 bases and 4 bases, in that order; junction bases with no gene match: 9. The CDR3 is 15 amino acids. Germline V gene data show CDR1 as SNHLY and CDR2 as FYNNEI. The CDR3 reads CASFYSGRGYNEQFF. CDR3 coding DNA: TGTGCCAGCTTCTATAGCGGGAGAGGGTACAATGAGCAGTTCTTC.

This rearrangement joins TRBV19 to TRBJ2-1, with 8 nucleotides matching TRBD2. Germline lookup yields CDR1 LNHDA and CDR2 SQIVND (reference sequence). The J segment lost 2 bases and the V segment lost 3 bases, leaving 9 bases of the junction unmatched. The CDR3 is made up of 17 amino acids. This CDR3 is CASSIRLAGGPYNEQFF. The CDR3 coding sequence is TGTGCCAGTAGTATTCGGCTAGCGGGTGGCCCCTACAATGAGCAGTTCTTC.

In this sample, this clonotype turned up many times. The J gene is TRBJ2-3, the V gene TRBV5-1; D is unresolved. Per germline, CDR1 SGHRS and CDR2 YFSETQ. Trimming took 1 base from V and 2 from J, leaving 8 bases between them. This CDR3 is built from 14 residues. The CDR3 spells CASSLSRFTDTQYF. CDR3 DNA: TGCGCCAGCAGCTTGAGCAGATTCACAGATACGCAGTATTTT.

This clonotype was picked up many times. The chain has TRBV20-1 and TRBJ2-1; 10 bases fit TRBD1. The V gene end was trimmed by 0 bases and the J gene end by 7 bases; junction bases not matched to a gene: 12. There are 17 residues in the CDR3. CDR1 is DFQATT and CDR2 is SNEGSKA in the germline V gene (reference sequence). Here the CDR3 DNA reads TGCAGTGCTAGAGACAATTCAAGGGACAGGGGTATGAATGAGCAGTTCTTC. Translating it yields CSARDNSRDRGMNEQFF.

Points on this clonotype: An end of the junction does not agree with germline; a read error may underlie this. The chain joins TRBV10-3 to TRBJ2-4, with D uncertain. The CDR3 is 13 amino acids. Germline V gene sequence: CDR1 ENHRY, CDR2 SYGVKD. CDR3 sequence reads: CAVTDLAKNILYF. The DNA of the CDR3 is TGTGCCGTAACGGATTTAGCCAAAAACATTCTGTACTTC.

This clonotype was seen a handful of times. The chain joins TRBV20-1 to TRBJ2-2; unclear D gene. Looked up from germline, CDR1 is DFQATT and CDR2 is SNEGSKA (reference sequence). The CDR3 runs 15 residues. V was trimmed by 0 bases and J by 2 bases, leaving 10 bases between them. The CDR3 DNA sequence: TGCAGTGCTAGAGATAGGGTCCTAAACACCGGGGAGCTGTTTTTT. It yields the protein CSARDRVLNTGELFF.

This clonotype appeared many times. The chain links TRBV5-5 to TRBJ1-5; D is uncertain. Germline V gives CDR1 SGHKS, CDR2 YYEKEE (reference sequence). V was pared by 0 bases and J by 3 bases, with 7 bases between. CDR3 length: 14 residues. CDR3 nucleotides: TGTGCCAGCAGCTTGGACAGAATCAATCAGCCCCAGCATTTT. Amino acid sequence: CASSLDRINQPQHF.

This clonotype appeared many times. V usage is TRBV20-1 and J usage is TRBJ1-3; the D gene is possibly TRBD1 (5 bases). Germline V gene sequence: CDR1 DFQATT, CDR2 SNEGSKA (reference sequence). The CDR3 covers 16 residues. Between the trimmed V and J ends, which lost 5 bases and 1 base, there was a span of 18 bases. The CDR3 here is CSAVADNLLSGNTIYF. The CDR3 DNA reads as TGCAGTGCTGTGGCGGACAACTTGTTATCTGGAAACACCATATATTTT.

Ten or more counts support this clonotype. The chain links TRBV5-5 to TRBJ2-7; 11 bases map to TRBD2. The V segment lost 4 bases and the J segment 4 bases; nucleotides outside the gene matches: 13. This CDR3 spans 17 amino acids. Germline V gene sequence: CDR1 SGHKS, CDR2 YYEKEE (reference sequence). In DNA form, the CDR3 reads TGTGCCAGCAGCGGGGGACTAGCGGAACACCTACAATACGAGCAGTACGTC. Protein: CASSGGLAEHLQYEQYV.

The chain is built from TRBV7-6 and TRBJ1-5; D gene uncertain. There are 16 residues in the CDR3. Deletions cut 5 bases from V and 0 bases from J, with 14 bases between. Germline assignment: CDR1 SGHVS and CDR2 FNYEAQ. The CDR3, as DNA: TGTGCCAGCAGCGCCGTGGGAGGCTATAGCAATCAGCCCCAGCATTTT. As protein: CASSAVGGYSNQPQHF. The entire variable domain, with the rest obtained from reference TRBV7-6 and TRBJ1-5, is as follows: GAGVSQSPRYKVTKRGQDVALRCDPISGHVSLYWYRQALGQGPEFLTYFNYEAQQDKSGLPNDRFSAERPEGSISTLTIQRTEQRDSAMYRCASSAVGGYSNQPQHFGDGTRLSIL.

This clonotype was observed many times. The J gene is TRBJ1-6, the V gene TRBV5-1; TRBD1 matches at 7 bases. V shed 0 bases, J shed 9 bases, and the junction held 6 bases outside the gene matches. The CDR3 is 15 residues long. CDR1 and CDR2 (germline): SGHRS, YFSETQ. The chain's CDR3 is CASSLDGTAPSPLHF. CDR3 DNA: TGCGCCAGCAGCTTGGACGGGACAGCTCCTTCACCCCTCCACTTT. The entire variable domain, with the rest obtained from reference TRBV5-1 and TRBJ1-6, is as follows: KAGVTQTPRYLIKTRGQQVTLSCSPISGHRSVSWYQQTPGQGLQFLFEYFSETQRNKGNFPGRFSGRQFSNSRSEMNVSTLELGDSALYLCASSLDGTAPSPLHFGNGTRLTVT.

Ten or more counts support this clonotype. J is TRBJ2-7 and V is TRBV6-2 or TRBV6-3, with 9 bases aligning to TRBD1. The CDR3 totals 16 residues. Trimming cost V 10 bases and J 3 bases; bases outside gene matches: 16. Per the germline V gene, CDR1 is MNHEY and CDR2 is SVGEGT. Written as DNA, the CDR3 is TGTGCCAACCCCTGTACCTTAGGACAGGGGTGCTACGAGCAGTACGTC. It encodes CANPCTLGQGCYEQYV.

There are many counts of this clonotype. This sequence joins TRBV9 and TRBJ1-1, with 7 positions matching TRBD1. The CDR3 contains 14 residues. J was trimmed by 0 bases and V by 5 bases; bases with no gene match: 4. Germline V gene sequence: CDR1 SGDLS, CDR2 YYNGEE. This chain's CDR3 is CASSGGQMNTEAFF. The DNA for the CDR3 is TGTGCCAGCAGTGGGGGACAGATGAACACTGAAGCTTTCTTT.

This clonotype was detected many times. The rearrangement links TRBV19 to TRBJ1-5, with D uncertain. The CDR3 is made up of 13 amino acids. Trimming took off 4 bases at V and 4 bases at J, with 8 bases between the two ends. Germline V gene lookup returns CDR1 LNHDA and CDR2 SQIVND (reference sequence). The CDR3 here is CASSTNLNQPQHF. The CDR3 DNA follows: TGTGCCAGTAGTACGAACCTTAATCAGCCCCAGCATTTT.

This clonotype came up a few times. The chain links TRBV20-1 to TRBJ2-2, with D perhaps TRBD2 (6 bases). Germline V CDR1 and CDR2: DFQATT, SNEGSKA (reference sequence). The CDR3 extends over 20 amino acids. V gave up 3 bases and J gave up 2 bases, with 28 bases separating them. In nucleotides, the CDR3 is TGCAGTGCTAGGCCTCGGGGGTTCTGGACTTCAGGCGCAAACACCGGGGAGCTGTTTTTT. It specifies CSARPRGFWTSGANTGELFF.

This clonotype was counted at least ten times. This chain uses TRBV10-2 with TRBJ2-1; maybe TRBD2 (6 bases). The CDR3 totals 15 residues. The germline CDR1 and CDR2 sequences are WSHSY and SAAADI. The ends were cut back, 4 bases at V and 0 bases at J, with 10 bases in the middle. DNA for the CDR3: TGCGCCAGCAGTGGCGGGACTCCCTCCTACAATGAGCAGTTCTTC. Its translation: CASSGGTPSYNEQFF.

There are many counts of this clonotype. V usage is TRBV3-1 and J usage is TRBJ2-4; the D is unclear. The germline gives CDR1 LGHDT, CDR2 YNNKEL (reference sequence). The V end lost 1 base, the J end lost 15 bases, and 13 bases lay between the germline ends. The CDR3 runs 12 residues. CDR3 sequence: CASSQVNTFRYF. The CDR3 DNA reads as TGTGCCAGCAGCCAAGTCAATACTTTTAGGTACTTC.

In its sample, this clonotype was seen many times. The V gene is TRBV6-1, the J gene TRBJ1-2, with D uncertain. Germline CDR1 MNHNS, CDR2 SASEGT. The CDR3 contains 13 residues. The germline V and J ends were trimmed by 10 bases and 2 bases, with 14 bases remaining between them. CDR3 protein: CATRVEANYGYTF. Written as DNA, the CDR3 is TGTGCCACCCGTGTCGAGGCGAACTATGGCTACACCTTC.

In its sample, this clonotype was seen many times. The chain combines TRBV5-1 with TRBJ1-2, with D possibly matching TRBD1 (5 bases). Trimming removed 5 bases from V and 3 bases from J, with 8 bases in between. The germline gives CDR1 SGHRS, CDR2 YFSETQ. This CDR3 comprises 12 residues. CDR3 loop: CASRGAYYGYTF. The CDR3 coding sequence is TGCGCCAGCAGAGGGGCTTACTATGGCTACACCTTC.

This clonotype was recorded at least ten times. The V gene is TRBV5-1, the J gene TRBJ1-2, with D possibly TRBD1 on 5 matching bases. The CDR3 spans 15 residues. Trimming left V 0 bases short and J 1 base short, with 10 bases between. The germline V gene has CDR1 SGHRS and CDR2 YFSETQ. CDR3 protein: CASSLVGGDNYGYTF. CDR3 in DNA: TGCGCCAGCAGCTTGGTCGGGGGAGATAACTATGGCTACACCTTC. The whole variable domain, remainder taken from reference TRBV5-1 and TRBJ1-2, is KAGVTQTPRYLIKTRGQQVTLSCSPISGHRSVSWYQQTPGQGLQFLFEYFSETQRNKGNFPGRFSGRQFSNSRSEMNVSTLELGDSALYLCASSLVGGDNYGYTFGSGTRLTVV.

This clonotype has at least ten counts. The gene calls are TRBV6-2 or TRBV6-3 and TRBJ2-3; 11 positions agree with TRBD2. The CDR3 loop spans 20 amino acids. V lost 0 bases to trimming and J lost 0 bases; unmatched junction nucleotides: 11. CDR1 MNHEY and CDR2 SVGEGT come from the germline V gene. The CDR3 nucleotides read TGTGCCAGCAGTTACTCAGTCCCGCAACTAGCGGGGGTGAGCACAGATACGCAGTATTTT. Protein product: CASSYSVPQLAGVSTDTQYF.

This chain links TRBV28 with TRBJ2-7; the match to TRBD1 covers 7 bases. The J segment lost 3 bases and the V segment lost 10 bases, leaving 9 bases of the junction unmatched. Germline V gene lookup returns CDR1 MDHEN and CDR2 SYDVKM. CDR3 size: 13 residues. CDR3 nucleotide sequence: TGTGCCATTACCGGGACAGCCAACTACGAGCAGTACTTC. Translating gives CAITGTANYEQYF. Based on the CDR3 plus reference TRBV28 and TRBJ2-7, the full variable domain is DVKVTQSSRYLVKRTGEKVFLECVQDMDHENMFWYRQDPGLGLRLIYFSYDVKMKEKGDIPEGYSVSREKKERFSLILESASTNQTSMYLCAITGTANYEQYFGPGTRLTVT.